This T cell receptor beta chain appears in the sequencing data of a study of blood T cell repertoires in COVID-19. Across the whole study: The study drew acute and convalescent COVID-19 samples from the United States, Italy and Spain. Sources were T cells, B-cell-depleted T cells, or PBMCs; the material itself was cDNA or gDNA.

V lost 1 base to trimming and J lost 5 bases, with 18 bases between them. The germline V gene encodes CDR1 LNHNV and CDR2 YYDKDF (reference sequence). The CDR3 is made up of 17 amino acids. Authors' data handling: Estimation of nucleated cell counts relied on the amplification of reference gene primers. Sequencing used immunoSEQ multiplex PCR; TCRdb keeps in-frame clones, though not all of them. The V and J calls and clone size were taken over from that table, and D and trimming were inferred from the DNA. The sample holds 200,000 or so clones, approximately 80% seen once. The chain couples TRBV15 to TRBJ2-1; TRBD1 might be the D (6 bases). This clonotype originated in a human donor in a cohort sampled during active COVID-19. Sequencing was performed on peripheral blood. As DNA, the CDR3 is TGTGCCACCAGCAGAGCGGACCGGGACACCACTCACAATGAGCAGTTCTTC. Residues: CATSRADRDTTHNEQFF.